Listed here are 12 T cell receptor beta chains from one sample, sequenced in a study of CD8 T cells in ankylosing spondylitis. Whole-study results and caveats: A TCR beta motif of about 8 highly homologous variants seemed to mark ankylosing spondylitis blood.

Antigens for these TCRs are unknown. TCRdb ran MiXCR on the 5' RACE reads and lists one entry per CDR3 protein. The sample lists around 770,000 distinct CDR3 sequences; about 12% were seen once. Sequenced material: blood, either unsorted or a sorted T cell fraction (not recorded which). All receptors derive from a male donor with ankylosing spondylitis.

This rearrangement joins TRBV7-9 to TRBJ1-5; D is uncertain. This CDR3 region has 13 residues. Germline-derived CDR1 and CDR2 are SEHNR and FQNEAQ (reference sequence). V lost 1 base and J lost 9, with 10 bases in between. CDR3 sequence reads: CASSLGSDLPQHF. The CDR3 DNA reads TGTGCCAGCAGCTTAGGGTCCGACCTGCCCCAGCATTTT.

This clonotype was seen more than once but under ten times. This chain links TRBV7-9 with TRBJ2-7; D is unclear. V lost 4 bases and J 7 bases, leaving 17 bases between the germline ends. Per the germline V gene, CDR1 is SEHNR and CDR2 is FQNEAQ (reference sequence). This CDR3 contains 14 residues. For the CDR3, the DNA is TGTGCCAGCAGCTCTACCAAAGACAAGAAGGAGCAGTACTTC. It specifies CASSSTKDKKEQYF.

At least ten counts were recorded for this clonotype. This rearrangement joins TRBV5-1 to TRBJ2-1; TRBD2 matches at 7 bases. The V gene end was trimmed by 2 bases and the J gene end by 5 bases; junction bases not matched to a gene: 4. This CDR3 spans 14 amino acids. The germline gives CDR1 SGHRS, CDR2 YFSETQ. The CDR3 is CASSFTSADNEQFF. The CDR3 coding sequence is TGCGCCAGCAGCTTCACTAGCGCAGACAATGAGCAGTTCTTC.

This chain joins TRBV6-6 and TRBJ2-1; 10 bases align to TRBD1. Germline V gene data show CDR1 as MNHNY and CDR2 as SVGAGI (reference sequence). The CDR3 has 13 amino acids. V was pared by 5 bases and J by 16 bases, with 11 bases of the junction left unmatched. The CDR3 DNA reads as TGTGCCAGCAGTCCAAAGACCGGGACAGGGGTTTTCTTC. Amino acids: CASSPKTGTGVFF.

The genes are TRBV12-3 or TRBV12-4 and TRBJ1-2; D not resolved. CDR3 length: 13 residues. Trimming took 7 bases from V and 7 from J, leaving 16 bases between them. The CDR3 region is CASIQWTAGGYTF. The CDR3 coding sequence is TGTGCCAGCATCCAGTGGACGGCTGGTGGCTACACCTTC.

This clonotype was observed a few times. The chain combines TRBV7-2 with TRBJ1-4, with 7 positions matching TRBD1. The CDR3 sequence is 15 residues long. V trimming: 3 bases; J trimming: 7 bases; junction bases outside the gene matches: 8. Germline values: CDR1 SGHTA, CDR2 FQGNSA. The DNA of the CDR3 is TGTGCCAGCAGCTTTCAGACAGGGAGGGGTGAAAAACTGTTTTTT. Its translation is CASSFQTGRGEKLFF.

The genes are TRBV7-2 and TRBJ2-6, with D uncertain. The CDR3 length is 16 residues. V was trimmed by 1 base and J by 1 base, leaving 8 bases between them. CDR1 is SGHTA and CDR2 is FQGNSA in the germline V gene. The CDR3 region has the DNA TGTGCCAGCAGCTTAGAATCGGGTTCTGGGGCCAACGTCCTGACTTTC. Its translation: CASSLESGSGANVLTF.

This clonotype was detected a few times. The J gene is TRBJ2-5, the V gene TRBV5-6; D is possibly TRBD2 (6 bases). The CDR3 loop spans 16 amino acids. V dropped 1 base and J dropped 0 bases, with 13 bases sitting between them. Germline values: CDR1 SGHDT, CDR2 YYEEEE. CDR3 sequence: CASSLFGDSNQETQYF. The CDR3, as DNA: TGTGCCAGCAGCTTGTTCGGGGACTCCAACCAAGAGACCCAGTACTTC.

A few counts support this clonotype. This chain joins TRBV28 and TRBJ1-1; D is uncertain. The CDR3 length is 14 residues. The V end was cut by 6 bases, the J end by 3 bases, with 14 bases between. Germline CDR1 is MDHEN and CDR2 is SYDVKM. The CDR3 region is CASRPREGYTEAFF. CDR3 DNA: TGTGCCAGCAGACCGAGGGAGGGTTACACTGAAGCTTTCTTT.

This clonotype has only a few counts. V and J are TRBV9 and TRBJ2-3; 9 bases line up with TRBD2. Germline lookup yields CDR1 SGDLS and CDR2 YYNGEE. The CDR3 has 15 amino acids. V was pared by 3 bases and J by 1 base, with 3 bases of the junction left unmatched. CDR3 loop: CASSEERGGTDTQYF. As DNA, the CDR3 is TGTGCCAGCAGCGAGGAGCGGGGGGGCACAGATACGCAGTATTTT.

CDR3 coding DNA: TGTGCCAGCACGTCCCATTGGGGCCGGCAGTACTTC. This encodes CASTSHWGRQYF. This sequence joins TRBV7-9 and TRBJ2-7; possibly TRBD1 for D (5 bases). CDR1 SEHNR and CDR2 FQNEAQ come from the germline V gene (reference sequence). The CDR3 consists of 12 residues. Deletions cut 7 bases from V and 9 bases from J, with 16 bases between.

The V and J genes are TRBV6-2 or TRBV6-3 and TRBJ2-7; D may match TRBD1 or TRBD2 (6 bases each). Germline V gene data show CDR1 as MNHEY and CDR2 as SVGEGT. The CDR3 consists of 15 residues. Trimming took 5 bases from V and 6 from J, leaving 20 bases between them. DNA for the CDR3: TGTGCCAGCAGTCAACCTCGGGGGCCAACGGGCGAGCAGTACTTC. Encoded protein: CASSQPRGPTGEQYF.